This entry lists 11 T cell receptor beta chains sequenced from one sample in a study of blood T cell repertoires in COVID-19. Libraries were prepared by immunoSEQ multiplex PCR; TCRdb keeps only in-frame clonotypes and omits some of them. This table has approximately 89,000 clones, approximately 80% appearing once. The sequenced sample was peripheral blood. The receptors derive from a man in his 70s with COVID-19, enrolled during active disease.

The chain combines TRBV4-1 with TRBJ2-5; 9 bases map to TRBD2. This CDR3 comprises 18 residues. V lost 0 bases, J lost 3 bases, and 11 bases stayed unmatched. Germline V CDR1 and CDR2: MGHRA, YSYEKL. In DNA, the CDR3 is TGCGCCAGCAGCCAAGATCCCGGACTAGCGAGCCGGGAAGAGACCCAGTACTTC. This gives the protein CASSQDPGLASREETQYF.

V is TRBV11-2 and J is TRBJ2-7; maybe TRBD2 (5 bases). Trimming stripped 5 bases from V and 3 bases from J, with 14 bases between. Germline V CDR1 and CDR2: SGHAT, FQNNGV. This CDR3 region has 14 residues. CDR3 nucleotide sequence: TGTGCCAGCAGCCCGGCCGGGGTGAGCTACGAGCAGTACTTC. As protein: CASSPAGVSYEQYF.

Here the CDR3 reads CASSLVRGQTEAFF. DNA for the CDR3: TGCGCCAGCAGCTTGGTTAGGGGGCAAACTGAAGCTTTCTTT. The genes are TRBV5-1 and TRBJ1-1, with 7 bases matching TRBD1. Losses at the gene ends were 0 bases for V and 5 bases for J; bases not matched to a gene: 4. The germline V gene has CDR1 SGHRS and CDR2 YFSETQ. This CDR3 contains 14 residues.

J is TRBJ1-1 and V is TRBV5-4; 8 bases align to TRBD1. V dropped 0 bases and J dropped 6; count of bases not matched to a gene: 7. The CDR3 spans 15 residues. Germline V lookup: CDR1 SGHNT, CDR2 YYREEE (reference sequence). The CDR3 DNA reads as TGTGCCAGCAGCTTGGATGACAGGGGTGCCTCTGAAGCTTTCTTT. It specifies CASSLDDRGASEAFF.

In DNA, the CDR3 is TGTGCCAGTAGTATAGCGGACAGGCTCGGGGAAGCTTTCTTT. This gives the protein CASSIADRLGEAFF. J is TRBJ1-1 and V is TRBV19, with TRBD1 matching over 7 bases. From germline, CDR1 is LNHDA and CDR2 SQIVND (reference sequence). The CDR3 contains 14 residues. V gave up 1 base and J gave up 8 bases; unmatched junction bases: 7.

J is TRBJ2-1 and V is TRBV5-1; TRBD1 matches 7 bases. The germline V gene encodes CDR1 SGHRS and CDR2 YFSETQ. The CDR3 runs to 15 residues. V dropped 0 bases and J dropped 10; count of bases not matched to a gene: 10. This chain's CDR3 is CASSLEGQRDGEQFF. In DNA form, the CDR3 reads TGCGCCAGCAGCTTGGAGGGACAGAGGGATGGAGAGCAGTTCTTC.

This clone was found once. The V and J genes are TRBV29-1 and TRBJ2-1, with a tentative D call TRBD2 (6 bases). The length of the CDR3 is 12 residues. Germline-derived CDR1 and CDR2 are SQVTM and ANQGSEA. Trimming stripped 7 bases from V and 7 bases from J, with 14 bases between. DNA for the CDR3: TGCAGCGAACAAGACGCGGGGAATGAGCAGTTCTTC. It codes for CSEQDAGNEQFF.

This clone was counted a single time. The chain links TRBV10-3 to TRBJ1-3, with D uncertain. Germline V gene data show CDR1 as ENHRY and CDR2 as SYGVKD. V dropped 11 bases and J dropped 4 bases, with 12 bases sitting between them. This CDR3 is built from 12 residues. CDR3 DNA: TGTGCCCACACTGGGGAGGGAAACACCATATATTTT. It yields the protein CAHTGEGNTIYF.

The chain has TRBV11-2 and TRBJ2-7, with D perhaps TRBD2 (5 bases). Germline V gene sequence: CDR1 SGHAT, CDR2 FQNNGV. The V end was cut by 5 bases, the J end by 3 bases, with 14 bases between. This CDR3 is 14 amino acids long. CDR3 region: CASSPTRIYYEQYF. In nucleotides, the CDR3 is TGTGCCAGCAGCCCTACTAGAATATACTACGAGCAGTACTTC. Using reference TRBV11-2 and TRBJ2-7 for the parts outside the CDR3, the full variable domain is EAGVAQSPRYKIIEKRQSVAFWCNPISGHATLYWYQQILGQGPKLLIQFQNNGVVDDSQLPKDRFSAERLKGVDSTLKIQPAKLEDSAVYLCASSPTRIYYEQYFGPGTRLTVT.

The CDR3 region is CASSDGGLPQHF. In DNA, the CDR3 is TGTGCCAGCAGTGATGGGGGGTTGCCCCAGCATTTT. The chain joins TRBV6-1 to TRBJ1-5; D possibly corresponds to TRBD1 (5 bases). In germline, CDR1 is MNHNS, CDR2 SASEGT. The CDR3 totals 12 residues. Trimming removed 3 bases from V and 9 bases from J, with 9 bases in between.

This CDR3 is CASSPAGGKDEQYF. CDR3 coding DNA: TGTGCCAGCAGCCCAGCAGGGGGCAAGGACGAGCAGTACTTC. The J gene is TRBJ2-7, the V gene TRBV5-4; 8 bases are a match to TRBD1. Germline V gene lookup returns CDR1 SGHNT and CDR2 YYREEE (reference sequence). The trim removed 4 bases at V and 5 bases at J, leaving 8 bases unmatched. This CDR3 has 14 amino acids. Filled out from reference TRBV5-4 and TRBJ2-7, the complete variable domain reads ETGVTQSPTHLIKTRGQQVTLRCSSQSGHNTVSWYQQALGQGPQFIFQYYREEENGRGNFPPRFSGLQFPNYSSELNVNALELDDSALYLCASSPAGGKDEQYFGPGTRLTVT.